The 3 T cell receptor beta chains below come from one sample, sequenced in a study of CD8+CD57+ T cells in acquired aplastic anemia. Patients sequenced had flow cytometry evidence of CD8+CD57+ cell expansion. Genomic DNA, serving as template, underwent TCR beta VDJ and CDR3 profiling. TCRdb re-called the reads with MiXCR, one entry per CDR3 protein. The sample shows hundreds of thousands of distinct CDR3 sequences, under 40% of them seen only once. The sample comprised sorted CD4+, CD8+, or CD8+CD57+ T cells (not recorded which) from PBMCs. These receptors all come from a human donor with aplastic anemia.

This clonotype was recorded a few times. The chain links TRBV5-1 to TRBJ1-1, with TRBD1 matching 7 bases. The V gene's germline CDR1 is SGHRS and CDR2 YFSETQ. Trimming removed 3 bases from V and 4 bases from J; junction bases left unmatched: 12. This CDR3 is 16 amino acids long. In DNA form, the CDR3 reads TGCGCCAGCAGCTGGAATACAGGGGTTCGGAGCACTGAAGCTTTCTTT. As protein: CASSWNTGVRSTEAFF.

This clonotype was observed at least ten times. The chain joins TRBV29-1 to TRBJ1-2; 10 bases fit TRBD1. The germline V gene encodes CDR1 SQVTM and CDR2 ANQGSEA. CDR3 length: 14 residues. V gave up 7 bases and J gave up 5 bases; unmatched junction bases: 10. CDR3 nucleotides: TGCAGCGCTCCGACAGGGGGCCTTGGGTATGGCTACACCTTC. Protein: CSAPTGGLGYGYTF.

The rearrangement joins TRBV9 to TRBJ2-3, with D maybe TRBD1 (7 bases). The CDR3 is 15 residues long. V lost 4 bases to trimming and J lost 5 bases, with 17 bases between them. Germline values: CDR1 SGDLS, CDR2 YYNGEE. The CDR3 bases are TGTGCCAGCAGCCTAGGCAGGGGGGCATTAGATACGCAGTATTTT. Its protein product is CASSLGRGALDTQYF.